The 9 T cell receptor beta chains given below trace back to one sample, sequenced in a study of low-dose radiotherapy and immunotherapy resistance in tumors. TRAV- and TRBV-specific primers primed first-strand cDNA, covering alpha and beta chains. Amplification, which lasted approximately 20 PCR cycles, used a constant-region primer and V-primer adapter to amplify TCRs. Via MiXCR, TCRdb re-called the reads, giving one row per CDR3 protein. This sample has about 97,000 distinct CDR3 sequences, with 20% to 25% found just once. Time point meaning: after trial treatment. Treatment defined: LDRT plus nivolumab, ipilimumab, low-dose cyclophosphamide and aspirin (RACIN trial). Sequenced material: PBMCs, taken after low-dose radiotherapy plus immunotherapy. These receptors originate from a male donor with prostate cancer.

The chain carries TRBV6-1 and TRBJ1-5; TRBD1 matches at 8 bases. J gave up 10 bases and V 7 bases, and 9 bases lay outside the gene matches. This CDR3 has 13 amino acids. The germline V gene has CDR1 MNHNS and CDR2 SASEGT. CDR3 bases: TGTGCCAGCAAGGACAGGGAGGCCGCCCCCCAGCATTTT. It is translated as CASKDREAAPQHF.

This clonotype was recorded many times. This chain joins TRBV6-6 and TRBJ2-3, with 9 bases fitting TRBD2. The V gene's germline CDR1 is MNHNY and CDR2 SVGAGI (reference sequence). The CDR3 totals 15 residues. The ends lost 6 bases at V and 4 bases at J; junction bases unmatched: 8. In nucleotides, the CDR3 is TGTGCCAGCAGCCCCTCGCGGGGGGGCTCAGATACGCAGTATTTT. This translates into CASSPSRGGSDTQYF.

This clonotype appeared many times. The chain employs TRBV5-1 and TRBJ2-2; weak D call: TRBD2 (6 bases). V lost 0 bases, J lost 6 bases, and 9 bases lay in between. The CDR3 is made up of 14 amino acids. Germline V gene data show CDR1 as SGHRS and CDR2 as YFSETQ. The CDR3 nucleotides read TGCGCCAGCAGCTTGGGCGGGACCGCCGGGGAGCTGTTTTTT. It codes for CASSLGGTAGELFF.

The chain carries TRBV2 and TRBJ2-5; 7 bases line up with TRBD2. The CDR3 is 15 amino acids. From germline, CDR1 is SNHLY and CDR2 FYNNEI. The CDR3 nucleotides are TGTGCTAGCGGATTGGGCGGGGGAGGTCAAGAGACCCAGTACTTC. This sequence encodes CASGLGGGGQETQYF.

This clonotype was found a few times. J is TRBJ2-7 and V is TRBV11-2; a possible D gene is TRBD2 (6 bases). V lost 4 bases and J lost 6, with 13 bases in between. The CDR3 is 13 residues long. Per germline, CDR1 SGHAT and CDR2 FQNNGV. The chain's CDR3 is CASSYGLGSEQYF. The CDR3 DNA sequence: TGTGCCAGCAGCTACGGCCTCGGGAGCGAGCAGTACTTC.

This clonotype was seen ten or more times. In DNA form, the CDR3 reads TGTGCCAGCTCCCGGGACAGGGCTGACACCGGGGAGCTGTTTTTT. The encoded protein is CASSRDRADTGELFF. V is TRBV5-6 and J is TRBJ2-2, with 9 positions matching TRBD1. Trimming removed 7 bases from V and 3 bases from J; junction bases left unmatched: 7. The length of the CDR3 is 15 residues. Germline V lookup: CDR1 SGHDT, CDR2 YYEEEE.

This CDR3 reads CATSGAGGADTQYF. CDR3 nucleotide sequence: TGTGCCACCAGTGGGGCAGGGGGCGCAGATACGCAGTATTTT. The rearrangement joins TRBV24-1 to TRBJ2-3, with TRBD1 identical over 8 bases. The CDR3 consists of 14 residues. With V trimmed by 5 bases and J by 4 bases, 4 bases remained unmatched. The germline gives CDR1 KGHDR, CDR2 SFDVKD.

This clonotype occurred many times. The V call is TRBV7-9, the J call TRBJ2-3, with TRBD1 matching 7 bases. CDR1 SEHNR and CDR2 FQNEAQ come from the germline V gene (reference sequence). V was clipped by 5 bases and J by 0 bases; unmatched bases: 14. CDR3 length: 18 residues. CDR3 DNA: TGTGCCAGCAGCCCCGAGGGAGTAAGGGGGCCAAGCACAGATACGCAGTATTTT. Translated, it gives CASSPEGVRGPSTDTQYF.

With respect to this clonotype: This likely stems from a read error, as it lies one base from a far larger clone. V and J are TRBV11-2 and TRBJ2-7; D is unclear. Germline assignment: CDR1 SGHAT and CDR2 FQNNGV. This CDR3 has 14 amino acids. CDR3 bases: TGTGCCAACAGCCAGACAAGGACCTCCTACGAGCAGTACTTC. Residues: CANSQTRTSYEQYF.